This T cell receptor (beta chain) was found in a study of Tregs in tolerant kidney transplant recipients. Whole-study findings and limits: Biological reproducibility was not directly addressed in this study. Tregs expanded with activated donor B cells seemed most donor-specific. Nucleotide sequences could not be compared across some patients' samples due to primer changes.

To note about this clone: Its antigen remains unidentified. The read falls 3 residues short of the CDR3 end, and the missing part is taken from the germline J gene.

The CDR3 spans 16 residues. V shed 3 bases, J shed 1 base, and the junction held 6 bases outside the gene matches. The repertoire was sequenced with immunoSEQ multiplex PCR; TCRdb's copy has only in-frame clones and lacks some. In total, the table holds more than 11,000 clones. Recipients received nonmyeloablative bone marrow transplants from related graft donors, with transient mixed chimerism. Thawed PBMCs were FACS-sorted into unstimulated CD4+CD25+CD127- regulatory T cells, CD4+CD25- non-regulatory cells, CD4 and CD8 cells. This sequence originates from a human patient who received a combined kidney and bone marrow transplant. Some T cells may arise from the graft donor. The rearrangement uses TRBV12-3 or TRBV12-4 and TRBJ2-5, with 9 bases matching TRBD1. The material was CD8+ T cells from blood (PBMCs), obtained 6 months after the transplant. Partial CDR3 DNA: TGTGCCAGCAGTTTCCCCCAGACAGGGGGCCAAGAGACC. Translation gives CASSFPQTGGQET. The whole CDR3 is CASSFPQTGGQETQYF.